Following are 29 T cell receptor beta chains from one sample sequenced in a study of T cells after yellow fever vaccination. TCRdb redid the calling of the 5' RACE reads with MiXCR, one entry per CDR3 protein. The sample holds 80,000 to 100,000 distinct CDR3 sequences, roughly 5.8% seen once. The input for sequencing was CD8+ T cells sorted from PBMCs, taken 10 days after the yellow fever booster vaccination. The receptors derive from a man aged 18 to 35 who received the YFV17D yellow fever vaccine.

V is TRBV11-3 and J is TRBJ2-6, with D possibly matching TRBD1 (6 bases). CDR3 length: 16 amino acids. Germline V gene sequence: CDR1 SGHNT, CDR2 YENEEA. The V gene lost 4 bases and the J gene lost 3 bases, with 13 bases spanning the gap. CDR3 amino acids: CASSSITGYGANVLTF. The CDR3 DNA sequence: TGTGCCAGCAGCTCTATCACAGGGTATGGGGCCAACGTCCTGACTTTC.

This clonotype was seen ten or more times. This chain joins TRBV12-3 or TRBV12-4 and TRBJ2-1; 12 bases map to TRBD2. J gave up 7 bases and V 8 bases, and 6 bases lay outside the gene matches. This CDR3 spans 14 amino acids. CDR3 protein: CASRLAGVWNEQFF. CDR3 bases: TGTGCCAGCCGACTAGCGGGGGTATGGAATGAGCAGTTCTTC.

This clonotype appeared a few times. This chain links TRBV9 with TRBJ2-2, with D perhaps TRBD1 (5 bases). Germline lookup yields CDR1 SGDLS and CDR2 YYNGEE. V was clipped by 1 base and J by 6 bases, with 7 bases between them. The CDR3 covers 13 residues. CDR3 region: CASSVQGPGELFF. The CDR3 DNA reads TGTGCCAGCAGCGTACAGGGCCCCGGGGAGCTGTTTTTT.

Only a few counts were recorded for this clonotype. This chain uses TRBV5-1 with TRBJ1-4; tentatively, D is TRBD1 (5 bases). This CDR3 is built from 15 residues. The germline V gene encodes CDR1 SGHRS and CDR2 YFSETQ. Between the trimmed V and J ends, which lost 4 bases and 5 bases, there was a span of 15 bases. The chain's CDR3 is CASSAGRRGNEKLFF. The CDR3, as DNA: TGCGCCAGCAGCGCAGGACGCCGGGGGAATGAAAAACTGTTTTTT.

This clonotype was picked up a small number of times. The CDR3 DNA follows: TGTGCCAGCAGCCGGGGGGGGGCTCGGGGCTACACCTTC. Amino acid sequence: CASSRGGARGYTF. This rearrangement joins TRBV6-5 to TRBJ1-2; D might be TRBD1 (6 bases). This CDR3 comprises 13 residues. Germline V lookup: CDR1 MNHEY, CDR2 SVGAGI. V was clipped by 6 bases and J by 8 bases, with 16 bases between them.

This chain joins TRBV7-2 and TRBJ2-7; a weak D match, TRBD1 (6 bases). The CDR3 covers 14 residues. V shed 5 bases and J shed 3 bases, with 14 bases lying between them. The germline gives CDR1 SGHTA, CDR2 FQGNSA. Here the CDR3 reads CASSRAGTIYEQYF. CDR3 DNA sequence: TGTGCCAGCAGCCGCGCCGGGACAATCTACGAGCAGTACTTC.

This chain links TRBV6-1 with TRBJ2-2; D remains ambiguous. Trimming took 6 bases from V and 7 from J, leaving 12 bases between them. Germline assignment: CDR1 MNHNS and CDR2 SASEGT. This CDR3 contains 13 residues. The CDR3 is CASSVRWVGELFF. The CDR3 DNA sequence: TGTGCCAGCAGCGTCCGCTGGGTCGGGGAGCTGTTTTTT.

In this sample, this clonotype turned up a few times. The chain joins TRBV6-1 to TRBJ1-5, with D possibly being TRBD1 (5 bases). The CDR3 consists of 13 residues. Trimming took 6 bases from V and 7 from J, leaving 13 bases between them. Germline V gene lookup returns CDR1 MNHNS and CDR2 SASEGT. CDR3 amino acids: CASRFDGGQPQHF. In DNA, the CDR3 is TGTGCCAGCAGATTCGACGGGGGGCAGCCCCAGCATTTT.

The V and J genes are TRBV29-1 and TRBJ2-4; no reliable D call. CDR1 SQVTM and CDR2 ANQGSEA come from the germline V gene. The CDR3 loop spans 13 amino acids. V was pared by 3 bases and J by 2 bases, with 8 bases between. In DNA, the CDR3 is TGCAGCGTTGAGTGGGGTTCCAAAAACATTCAGTACTTC. Translated, it gives CSVEWGSKNIQYF.

This clonotype was observed a few times. V is TRBV5-1 and J is TRBJ2-7; 7 bases map to TRBD1. V lost 2 bases, J lost 3 bases, and 2 bases stayed unmatched. The CDR3 has 13 residues. The germline V gene encodes CDR1 SGHRS and CDR2 YFSETQ. Here the CDR3 reads CASSLQGFYEQYF. The CDR3 DNA reads as TGCGCCAGCAGCTTACAGGGGTTCTACGAGCAGTACTTC.

The chain uses TRBV5-6 and TRBJ2-7; weak D call: TRBD1 (6 bases). Germline assignment: CDR1 SGHDT and CDR2 YYEEEE. The V and J ends lost 4 bases and 3 bases respectively, with 11 bases between them. The CDR3 spans 13 residues. CDR3 protein: CASSEGQHYEQYF. CDR3 coding DNA: TGTGCCAGCAGCGAAGGACAGCACTACGAGCAGTACTTC.

This clonotype was counted between two and nine times. The gene calls are TRBV7-6 and TRBJ2-1; D could derive from TRBD1 or TRBD2 (5 bases each). The V end was cut by 0 bases, the J end by 4 bases, with 10 bases between. Germline V gene sequence: CDR1 SGHVS, CDR2 FNYEAQ. The CDR3 has 15 residues. In DNA form, the CDR3 reads TGTGCCAGCAGCTTAGCGAGGGACGGATACAATGAGCAGTTCTTC. It codes for CASSLARDGYNEQFF.

This clonotype was observed at least ten times. The chain uses TRBV4-3 and TRBJ2-7; D is perhaps TRBD2 (7 bases). CDR3 length: 15 residues. Per the germline V gene, CDR1 is LGHNA and CDR2 is YSLEER. V was pared by 1 base and J by 3 bases, with 13 bases between. The CDR3 protein is CASSQVGGGLYEQYF. Written as DNA, the CDR3 is TGCGCCAGCAGCCAAGTGGGAGGGGGGCTCTACGAGCAGTACTTC.

The rearrangement uses TRBV7-9 and TRBJ2-5; D possibly corresponds to TRBD2 (5 bases). Trimming stripped 5 bases from V and 3 bases from J, with 13 bases between. There are 14 residues in the CDR3. Germline CDR1 is SEHNR and CDR2 is FQNEAQ (reference sequence). The CDR3 region is CASSPQDWEETQYF. The CDR3 DNA reads TGTGCCAGCAGCCCCCAGGACTGGGAAGAGACCCAGTACTTC.

Note on this clonotype: One junction end does not reproduce the germline sequence, and a read error may be involved. The V call is TRBV12-3 or TRBV12-4, the J call TRBJ2-2, with TRBD2 matching over 8 bases. This CDR3 is built from 15 residues. The CDR3 is CASTLKGLAGGEMFF. The CDR3 nucleotides read TGTGCCAGCACCCTGAAGGGGCTAGCGGGCGGGGAGATGTTTTTT.

CDR3 region: CASSLNGNEQYF. The CDR3 bases are TGTGCCAGCAGTTTAAATGGTAACGAGCAGTACTTC. The rearrangement uses TRBV27 and TRBJ2-7; D unresolved. Deletions cut 2 bases from V and 5 bases from J, with 7 bases between. The CDR3 contains 12 residues. The germline V gene encodes CDR1 MNHEY and CDR2 SMNVEV (reference sequence).

The sample holds a few counts of this clonotype. The chain uses TRBV4-1 and TRBJ2-5; 9 nucleotides align to TRBD1. The CDR3 is 17 amino acids. The junction had 13 bases not matched to a gene; V was cut back by 3 bases and J by 5 bases. The germline gives CDR1 MGHRA, CDR2 YSYEKL. CDR3 nucleotides: TGCGCCAGCAGCCAGAGGGGTCGACAGGGGGGACGGGAGACCCAGTACTTC. This sequence encodes CASSQRGRQGGRETQYF.

The V gene is TRBV25-1, the J gene TRBJ2-2; D is uncertain. The V gene lost 1 base and the J gene lost 7 bases, with 4 bases spanning the gap. The CDR3 is 12 amino acids. Looked up from germline, CDR1 is MGHDK and CDR2 is SYGVNS. CDR3 sequence reads: CASSEWGGELFF. The CDR3 region has the DNA TGTGCCAGCAGTGAATGGGGCGGGGAGCTGTTTTTT.

The rearrangement joins TRBV24-1 to TRBJ2-3, with D possibly matching TRBD1 (6 bases). The germline V and J ends were trimmed by 7 bases and 2 bases, with 15 bases remaining between them. From germline, CDR1 is KGHDR and CDR2 SFDVKD. The CDR3 extends over 15 amino acids. CDR3 sequence: CATSRGPLPTDTQYF. CDR3 nucleotides: TGTGCCACCAGCAGGGGACCCCTTCCCACAGATACGCAGTATTTT.

This clonotype has at least ten counts. The chain uses TRBV12-3 or TRBV12-4 and TRBJ2-3; a possible D gene is TRBD2 (5 bases). The CDR3 is 13 amino acids. Trimming took 8 bases from V and 6 from J, leaving 15 bases between them. The CDR3 nucleotides are TGTGCCAGCTTTCTCCGCGGGCGGGATACGCAGTATTTT. Residues: CASFLRGRDTQYF.

This chain links TRBV12-3 or TRBV12-4 with TRBJ1-4; the D is unclear. This CDR3 comprises 13 residues. V lost 4 bases and J lost 6, with 9 bases in between. In nucleotides, the CDR3 is TGTGCCAGCAGTTACCCCAATGATGAAAAACTGTTTTTT. Translating it yields CASSYPNDEKLFF.

The chain combines TRBV7-2 with TRBJ1-2; D is unclear. The CDR3 totals 14 residues. Trimming left V 0 bases short and J 8 bases short, with 13 bases between. CDR1 and CDR2 from the germline V gene are SGHTA and FQGNSA. Here the CDR3 reads CASSLALPGGGYTF. For the CDR3, the DNA is TGTGCCAGCAGCTTAGCGCTCCCCGGAGGGGGCTACACCTTC. The full variable domain, in which reference TRBV7-2 and TRBJ1-2 provide the parts outside the CDR3, is GAGVSQSPSNKVTEKGKDVELRCDPISGHTALYWYRQSLGQGLEFLIYFQGNSAPDKSGLPSDRFSAERTGGSVSTLTIQRTQQEDSAVYLCASSLALPGGGYTFGSGTRLTVV.

In its sample, this clonotype was seen a few times. This sequence joins TRBV4-3 and TRBJ2-2, with TRBD2 matching over 9 bases. The CDR3 sequence is 15 residues long. V was clipped by 4 bases and J by 3 bases; unmatched bases: 3. Germline CDR1 reads LGHNA; CDR2 reads YSLEER. The CDR3 nucleotides are TGCGCCAGCAGCCCCCGACTAGCGGACACCGGGGAGCTGTTTTTT. It codes for CASSPRLADTGELFF.

This clonotype turned up a few times. This chain connects TRBV29-1 to TRBJ2-1, with 15 bases lining up with TRBD2. CDR1 is SQVTM, CDR2 ANQGSEA, per germline. The CDR3 extends over 14 amino acids. Unmatched junction bases numbered 1, after V lost 6 bases and J lost 4 bases. The CDR3 coding sequence is TGCAGCGTAGGGACTAGCGGGGGGTACAATGAGCAGTTCTTC. Protein sequence: CSVGTSGGYNEQFF.

This clonotype appeared many times. The chain combines TRBV11-2 with TRBJ2-1; no clear D. Germline CDR1 and CDR2: SGHAT and FQNNGV. CDR3 size: 15 residues. V lost 1 base to trimming and J lost 4 bases, with 11 bases between them. DNA of the CDR3: TGTGCCAGCAGCTTAGTCCCAGGCAGGTACAATGAGCAGTTCTTC. Its translation: CASSLVPGRYNEQFF. Variable domain in full (rest from reference TRBV11-2 and TRBJ2-1): EAGVAQSPRYKIIEKRQSVAFWCNPISGHATLYWYQQILGQGPKLLIQFQNNGVVDDSQLPKDRFSAERLKGVDSTLKIQPAKLEDSAVYLCASSLVPGRYNEQFFGPGTRLTVL.

The chain joins TRBV6-5 to TRBJ1-2; a possible D gene is TRBD1 (5 bases). Trimming removed 2 bases at V and 4 bases at J, with 11 bases between. Germline CDR1 MNHEY, CDR2 SVGAGI. This CDR3 is built from 14 residues. CDR3 nucleotides: TGTGCCAGCAGTTACGGCAGGGCCAGCTATGGCTACACCTTC. Encoded protein: CASSYGRASYGYTF.

This chain links TRBV6-5 with TRBJ2-2; TRBD1 agrees at 8 bases. The ends lost 4 bases at V and 4 bases at J; junction bases unmatched: 5. Germline V CDR1 and CDR2: MNHEY, SVGAGI. The CDR3 loop spans 15 amino acids. This chain's CDR3 is CASSWGQVATGELFF. The CDR3 bases are TGTGCCAGCAGTTGGGGACAGGTCGCCACCGGGGAGCTGTTTTTT.

This clonotype was observed many times. The chain links TRBV7-2 to TRBJ2-3; no firm D call. Germline V gene sequence: CDR1 SGHTA, CDR2 FQGNSA. V gave up 1 base and J gave up 2 bases, with 13 bases separating them. The CDR3 is made up of 16 amino acids. CDR3: CASSLGGFVVTDTQYF. Written as DNA, the CDR3 is TGTGCCAGCAGCTTAGGGGGATTCGTGGTCACAGATACGCAGTATTTT. Together with reference TRBV7-2 and TRBJ2-3, the CDR3 gives the full variable domain: GAGVSQSPSNKVTEKGKDVELRCDPISGHTALYWYRQSLGQGLEFLIYFQGNSAPDKSGLPSDRFSAERTGGSVSTLTIQRTQQEDSAVYLCASSLGGFVVTDTQYFGPGTRLTVL.

The gene calls are TRBV5-5 and TRBJ2-6; D unresolved. This CDR3 contains 15 residues. Trimming took 1 base from V and 1 from J, leaving 6 bases between them. From germline, CDR1 is SGHKS and CDR2 YYEKEE (reference sequence). DNA for the CDR3: TGTGCCAGCAGCTTGTGGGATTCTGGGGCCAACGTCCTGACTTTC. The encoded protein is CASSLWDSGANVLTF.